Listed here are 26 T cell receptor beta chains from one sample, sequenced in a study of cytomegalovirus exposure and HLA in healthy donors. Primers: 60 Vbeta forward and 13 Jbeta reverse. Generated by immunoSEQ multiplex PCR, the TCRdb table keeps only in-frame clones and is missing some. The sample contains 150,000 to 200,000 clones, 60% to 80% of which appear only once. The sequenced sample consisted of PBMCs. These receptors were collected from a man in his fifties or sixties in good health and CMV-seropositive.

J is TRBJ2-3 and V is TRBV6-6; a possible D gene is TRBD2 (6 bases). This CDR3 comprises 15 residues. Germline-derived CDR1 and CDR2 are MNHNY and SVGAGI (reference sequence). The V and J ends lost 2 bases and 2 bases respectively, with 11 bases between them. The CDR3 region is CASSYGGSDTDTQYF. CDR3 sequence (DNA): TGTGCCAGCAGTTACGGGGGGAGCGACACAGATACGCAGTATTTT.

In nucleotides, the CDR3 is TGCGCCAGCAGCCAAGATCACGGGCAAGAGACCCAGTACTTC. The encoded protein is CASSQDHGQETQYF. V gene TRBV4-1 combines with J gene TRBJ2-5; D is undetermined. Trimming removed 0 bases from V and 2 bases from J, with 7 bases in between. The CDR3 consists of 14 residues. Per germline, CDR1 MGHRA and CDR2 YSYEKL.

The CDR3, as DNA: TGTGCCAGCAGTTTTCACCGGGGAGCAACTAATGAAAAACTGTTTTTT. Its translation is CASSFHRGATNEKLFF. The chain recombines TRBV28 with TRBJ1-4; D is unclear. Germline V gene data show CDR1 as MDHEN and CDR2 as SYDVKM. The CDR3 sequence is 16 residues long. V dropped 3 bases and J dropped 0 bases, with 11 bases sitting between them. Full variable domain (remainder filled in from reference TRBV28 and TRBJ1-4): DVKVTQSSRYLVKRTGEKVFLECVQDMDHENMFWYRQDPGLGLRLIYFSYDVKMKEKGDIPEGYSVSREKKERFSLILESASTNQTSMYLCASSFHRGATNEKLFFGSGTQLSVL.

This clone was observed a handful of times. Written as DNA, the CDR3 is TGTGCCAGCGCGACCCCCTTAGGACTAGCGGGGGGACTAACCGGGGAGCTGTTTTTT. Protein product: CASATPLGLAGGLTGELFF. V usage is TRBV27 and J usage is TRBJ2-2; TRBD2 matches at 14 bases. Trimming removed 8 bases from V and 5 bases from J; junction bases left unmatched: 16. This CDR3 comprises 19 residues. CDR1 and CDR2 from the germline V gene are MNHEY and SMNVEV (reference sequence).

CDR3 sequence (DNA): TGTGCCACCAGCAGAGATCGAACGGGATGCGAGCAGTACGTC. Translating gives CATSRDRTGCEQYV. The gene calls are TRBV15 and TRBJ2-7, with D tentatively TRBD2 (5 bases). V shed 0 bases and J shed 6 bases, with 12 bases lying between them. The germline V gene encodes CDR1 LNHNV and CDR2 YYDKDF (reference sequence). The CDR3 extends over 14 amino acids.

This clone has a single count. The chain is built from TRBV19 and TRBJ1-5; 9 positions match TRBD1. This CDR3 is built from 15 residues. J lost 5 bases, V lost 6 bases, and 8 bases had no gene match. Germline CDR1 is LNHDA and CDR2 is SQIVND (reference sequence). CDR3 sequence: CASSRNRGLDQPQHF. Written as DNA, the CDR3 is TGTGCCAGTAGCCGTAACAGGGGGCTAGATCAGCCCCAGCATTTT.

The CDR3 region has the DNA TGTGCCAGCAGAGGTCAGGGGGAGAACACTGAAGCTTTCTTT. Its protein is CASRGQGENTEAFF. The chain couples TRBV28 to TRBJ1-1, with TRBD1 matching 7 bases. The CDR3 is 14 residues long. Germline V lookup: CDR1 MDHEN, CDR2 SYDVKM. V gave up 6 bases and J gave up 1 base; unmatched junction bases: 5.

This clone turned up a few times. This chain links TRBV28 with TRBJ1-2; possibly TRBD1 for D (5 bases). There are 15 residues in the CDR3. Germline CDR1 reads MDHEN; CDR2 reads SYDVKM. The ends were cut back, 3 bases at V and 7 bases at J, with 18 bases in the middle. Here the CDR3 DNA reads TGTGCCAGCAGTTTTCCCTCCGCCCCTCAGGGTGGCTACACCTTC. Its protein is CASSFPSAPQGGYTF.

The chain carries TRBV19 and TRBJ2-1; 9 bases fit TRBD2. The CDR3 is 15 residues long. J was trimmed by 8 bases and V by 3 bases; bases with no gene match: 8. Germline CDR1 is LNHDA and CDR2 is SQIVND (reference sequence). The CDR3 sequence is CASSMGLAGWDEQFF. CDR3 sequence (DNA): TGTGCCAGTAGTATGGGCCTAGCGGGATGGGATGAGCAGTTCTTC.

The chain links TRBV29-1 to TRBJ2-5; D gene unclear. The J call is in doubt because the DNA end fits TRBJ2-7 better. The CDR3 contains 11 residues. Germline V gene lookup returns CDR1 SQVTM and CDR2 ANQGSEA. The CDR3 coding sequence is TGCAGCGTTGATGGCGGAGACGAGCAGTACTTC. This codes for CSVDGGDEQYF.

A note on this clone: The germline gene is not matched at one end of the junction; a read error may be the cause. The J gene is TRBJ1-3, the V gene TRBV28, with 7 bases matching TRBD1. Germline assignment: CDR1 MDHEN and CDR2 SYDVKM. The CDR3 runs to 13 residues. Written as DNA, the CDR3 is TGTGCCAGCAGTGTAACGACCAAAGGGACAGATACCTTT. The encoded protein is CASSVTTKGTDTF.

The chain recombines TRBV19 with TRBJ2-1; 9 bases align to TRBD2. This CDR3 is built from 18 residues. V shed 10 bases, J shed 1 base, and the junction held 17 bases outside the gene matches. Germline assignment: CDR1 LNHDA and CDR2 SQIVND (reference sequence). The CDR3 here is CATGLAGSGGPSYNEQFF. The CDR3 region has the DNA TGTGCCACCGGGTTAGCTGGTAGCGGGGGACCTTCCTACAATGAGCAGTTCTTC.

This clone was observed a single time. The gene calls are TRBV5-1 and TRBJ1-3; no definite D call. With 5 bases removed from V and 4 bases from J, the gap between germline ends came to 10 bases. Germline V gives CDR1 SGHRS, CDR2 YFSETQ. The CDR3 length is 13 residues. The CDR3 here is CASRTGEGNTIYF. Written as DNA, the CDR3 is TGCGCCAGCAGGACCGGAGAAGGAAACACCATATATTTT.

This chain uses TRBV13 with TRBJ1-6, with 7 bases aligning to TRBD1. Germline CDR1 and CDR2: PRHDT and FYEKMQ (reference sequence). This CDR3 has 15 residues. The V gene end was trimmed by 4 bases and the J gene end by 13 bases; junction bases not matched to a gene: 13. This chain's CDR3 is CASSSSGTAGAPLHF. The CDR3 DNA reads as TGTGCCAGCAGCTCGTCCGGGACAGCCGGTGCCCCCCTCCACTTT.

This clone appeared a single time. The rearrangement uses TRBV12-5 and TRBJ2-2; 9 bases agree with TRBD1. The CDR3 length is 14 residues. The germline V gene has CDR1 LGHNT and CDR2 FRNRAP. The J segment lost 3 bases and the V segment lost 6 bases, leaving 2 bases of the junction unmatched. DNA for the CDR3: TGTGCTAGTGGGCGGACAGGGGACACCGGGGAGCTGTTTTTT. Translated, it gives CASGRTGDTGELFF.

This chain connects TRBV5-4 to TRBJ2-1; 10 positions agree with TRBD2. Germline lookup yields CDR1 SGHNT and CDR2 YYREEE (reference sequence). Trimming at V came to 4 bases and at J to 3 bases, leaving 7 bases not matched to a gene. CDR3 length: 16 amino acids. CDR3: CASSQSGGAVYNEQFF. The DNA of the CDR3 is TGTGCCAGCAGCCAAAGCGGGGGGGCCGTCTACAATGAGCAGTTCTTC.

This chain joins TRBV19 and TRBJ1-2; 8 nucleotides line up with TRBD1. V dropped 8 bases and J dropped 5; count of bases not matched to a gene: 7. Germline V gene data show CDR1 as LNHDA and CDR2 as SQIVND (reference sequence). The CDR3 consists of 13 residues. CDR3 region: CASRDHRGYGYTF. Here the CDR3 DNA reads TGTGCCAGTCGCGACCACAGGGGGTATGGCTACACCTTC.

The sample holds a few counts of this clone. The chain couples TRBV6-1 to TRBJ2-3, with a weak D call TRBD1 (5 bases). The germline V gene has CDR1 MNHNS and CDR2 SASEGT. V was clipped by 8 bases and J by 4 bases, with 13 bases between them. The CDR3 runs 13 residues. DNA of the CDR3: TGTGCCAGCTCTTTACAGGCCCCAGATACGCAGTATTTT. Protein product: CASSLQAPDTQYF.

The CDR3 bases are TGTGCCAGCAGTTTAGGACTGACAGGGGGCTTTAATGAAAAACTGTTTTTT. This translates into CASSLGLTGGFNEKLFF. The V and J genes are TRBV28 and TRBJ1-4; TRBD1 agrees at 10 bases. CDR3 length: 17 residues. CDR1 and CDR2 from the germline V gene are MDHEN and SYDVKM. Trimming took 2 bases from V and 4 from J; bases not matched to a gene: 7.

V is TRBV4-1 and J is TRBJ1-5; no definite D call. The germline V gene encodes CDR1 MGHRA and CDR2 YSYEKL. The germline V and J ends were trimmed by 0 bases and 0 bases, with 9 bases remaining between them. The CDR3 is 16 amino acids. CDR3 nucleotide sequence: TGCGCCAGCAGCCAAGATCGAACAGCTAGCAATCAGCCCCAGCATTTT. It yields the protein CASSQDRTASNQPQHF.

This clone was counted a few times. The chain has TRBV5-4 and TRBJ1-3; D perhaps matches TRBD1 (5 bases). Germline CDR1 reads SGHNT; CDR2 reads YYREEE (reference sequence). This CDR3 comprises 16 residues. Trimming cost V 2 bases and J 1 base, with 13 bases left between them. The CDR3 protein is CASSFGGSRSGNTIYF. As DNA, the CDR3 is TGTGCCAGCAGCTTTGGGGGGAGCCGATCTGGAAACACCATATATTTT.

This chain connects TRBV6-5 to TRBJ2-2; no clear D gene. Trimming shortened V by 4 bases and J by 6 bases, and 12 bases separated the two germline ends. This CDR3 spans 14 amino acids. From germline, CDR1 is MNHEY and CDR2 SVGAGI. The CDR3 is CASSFLNSPGELFF. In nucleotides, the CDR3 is TGTGCCAGCAGTTTCCTTAACAGTCCCGGGGAGCTGTTTTTT.

CDR3 sequence: CASSPSGPEAEAFF. The CDR3 DNA sequence: TGCGCCAGCAGTCCCTCCGGTCCTGAAGCTGAAGCTTTCTTT. The chain recombines TRBV5-1 with TRBJ1-1; D remains unclear. Germline-derived CDR1 and CDR2 are SGHRS and YFSETQ. There are 14 residues in the CDR3. V lost 5 bases and J 6 bases, leaving 17 bases between the germline ends.

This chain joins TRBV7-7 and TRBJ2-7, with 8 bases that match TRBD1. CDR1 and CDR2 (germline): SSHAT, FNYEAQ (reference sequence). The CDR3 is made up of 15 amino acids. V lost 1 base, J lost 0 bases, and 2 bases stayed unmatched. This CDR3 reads CASSLGTGSSYEQYF. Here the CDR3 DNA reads TGTGCCAGCAGCTTAGGGACAGGGAGCTCCTACGAGCAGTACTTC.

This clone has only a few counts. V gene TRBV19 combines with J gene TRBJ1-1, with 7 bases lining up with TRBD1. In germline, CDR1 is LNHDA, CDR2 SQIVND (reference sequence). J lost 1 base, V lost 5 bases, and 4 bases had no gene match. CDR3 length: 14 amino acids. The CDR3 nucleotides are TGTGCCAGTAGTGTGGACAGGACGAACACTGAAGCTTTCTTT. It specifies CASSVDRTNTEAFF.

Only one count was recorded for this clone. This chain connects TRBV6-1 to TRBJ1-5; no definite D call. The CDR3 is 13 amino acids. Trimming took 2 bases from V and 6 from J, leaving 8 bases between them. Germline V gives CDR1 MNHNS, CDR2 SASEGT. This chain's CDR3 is CASSETESQPQHF. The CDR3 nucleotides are TGTGCCAGCAGTGAAACAGAAAGTCAGCCCCAGCATTTT.